The clone carrying this T cell receptor (beta chain) was detected only a few times. As handled by the study authors: How many nucleated cells were present was estimated from reference gene primer amplification. Here immunoSEQ multiplex PCR was the method, and the copy in TCRdb shows in-frame clones only, minus some. V and J calls and clone size are given by that table; D and trimming were obtained from the DNA. In the table there are more than 140,000 clones, around four fifths of which are singletons. The data originate from a study of blood T cell repertoires in COVID-19. Study overall: COVID-19 samples, acute and convalescent, were from the United States, Italy and Spain. PBMCs, B-cell-depleted T cells, or T cells provided the cDNA or gDNA that made up the material.

The sequence was obtained from a human donor in a cohort sampled during active COVID-19. Specimen: peripheral blood.

This CDR3 reads CATSRVPSGVITGELFF. The CDR3 nucleotides read TGTGCCACCAGCAGAGTACCTAGCGGGGTCATAACCGGGGAGCTGTTTTTT. The rearrangement links TRBV15 to TRBJ2-2; 9 positions match TRBD2. CDR3 size: 17 residues. J gave up 5 bases and V 1 base, and 8 bases lay outside the gene matches. Looked up from germline, CDR1 is LNHNV and CDR2 is YYDKDF (reference sequence).